This entry lists 11 T cell receptor beta chains sequenced from one sample in a study of chemoradiotherapy in HPV16-positive cancers. Here immunoSEQ multiplex PCR was the method, and the copy in TCRdb shows in-frame clones only, minus some. The table records about 68,000 clones, roughly 90% of them present only once. Sequenced here: blood, sampled from a patient who underwent chemoradiotherapy. These receptors came from a human donor with HPV-associated anogenital cancer.

This chain's CDR3 is CASSLIGRAGNTYEQYF. DNA for the CDR3: TGTGCCAGCAGCTTAATAGGCCGGGCAGGGAATACCTACGAGCAGTACTTC. The chain recombines TRBV7-3 with TRBJ2-7; TRBD1 is a possible D gene (5 bases). The germline V gene encodes CDR1 SGHTA and CDR2 FQGTGA. Trimming cost V 1 base and J 2 bases, with 18 bases left between them. The CDR3 covers 17 residues.

The chain employs TRBV6-6 and TRBJ2-3, with 11 bases aligning to TRBD2. The V and J ends lost 5 bases and 3 bases, in that order; junction bases with no gene match: 4. From germline, CDR1 is MNHNY and CDR2 SVGAGI (reference sequence). This CDR3 contains 15 residues. CDR3 nucleotides: TGTGCCAGCAGTCCTGTAGCGGGGGGGACAGATACGCAGTATTTT. It yields the protein CASSPVAGGTDTQYF.

The chain employs TRBV6-4 and TRBJ2-1; 8 positions match TRBD2. The CDR3 runs 14 residues. V was clipped by 5 bases and J by 7 bases; unmatched bases: 7. CDR1 is MRHNA and CDR2 is SNTAGT in the germline V gene. The CDR3 loop reads CASSYSGGENEQFF. CDR3 sequence (DNA): TGTGCCAGCAGTTATTCCGGGGGGGAGAATGAGCAGTTCTTC.

This sequence joins TRBV19 and TRBJ2-7, with a possible D match to TRBD1 (7 bases). V lost 3 bases and J lost 2, with 17 bases in between. Germline lookup yields CDR1 LNHDA and CDR2 SQIVND (reference sequence). CDR3 length equals 16 residues. The CDR3 here is CASSIRPGGLPYEQYF. The CDR3 DNA sequence: TGTGCCAGTAGTATTCGTCCAGGGGGGCTCCCCTACGAGCAGTACTTC.

The chain uses TRBV5-6 and TRBJ1-5; D might be TRBD1 (6 bases). Between the trimmed V and J ends, which lost 4 bases and 0 bases, there was a span of 14 bases. The V gene's germline CDR1 is SGHDT and CDR2 YYEEEE. The CDR3 totals 16 residues. CDR3 in amino acids: CASSGTRGPSNQPQHF. The DNA for the CDR3 is TGTGCCAGCAGCGGAACCAGGGGACCTAGCAATCAGCCCCAGCATTTT.

V usage is TRBV27 and J usage is TRBJ2-1, with a weak D call TRBD1 (6 bases). Trimming removed 2 bases at V and 2 bases at J, with 10 bases between. CDR3 length equals 15 residues. Germline CDR1 reads MNHEY; CDR2 reads SMNVEV (reference sequence). CDR3 bases: TGTGCCAGCAGTTTAAATGGACAGACCTACAATGAGCAGTTCTTC. It is translated as CASSLNGQTYNEQFF.

The J gene is TRBJ2-5, the V gene TRBV7-9; D is possibly TRBD1 (6 bases). The end of the DNA aligns better with TRBJ2-7, so the J call may be wrong. The V gene's germline CDR1 is SEHNR and CDR2 FQNEAQ (reference sequence). This CDR3 spans 15 amino acids. The CDR3 loop is CASNTRDINSYEQYF. The CDR3 bases are TGTGCCAGCAACACCCGGGACATCAACTCCTACGAGCAGTACTTC.

The V and J genes are TRBV2 and TRBJ2-7; D call uncertain. The CDR3 has 12 residues. From germline, CDR1 is SNHLY and CDR2 FYNNEI. V was pared by 0 bases and J by 6 bases, with 6 bases between. The CDR3 nucleotides are TGTGCCAGCAGTGAAGCTAGCATCGAGCAGTACTTC. It translates to CASSEASIEQYF.

V is TRBV7-9 and J is TRBJ1-1; tentatively, D is TRBD1 (6 bases). This CDR3 contains 17 residues. Trimming removed 4 bases at V and 3 bases at J, with 21 bases between. The germline gives CDR1 SEHNR, CDR2 FQNEAQ (reference sequence). Written as DNA, the CDR3 is TGTGCCAGCAGCTCCCGTGGGGGGGGCGTTGAGGACACTGAAGCTTTCTTT. Translating gives CASSSRGGGVEDTEAFF.

The rearrangement uses TRBV7-9 and TRBJ1-3; perhaps TRBD1 as D (5 bases). CDR1 and CDR2 (germline): SEHNR, FQNEAQ (reference sequence). The CDR3 is made up of 14 amino acids. V was trimmed by 0 bases and J by 3 bases, leaving 6 bases between them. CDR3 sequence reads: CASSLAGVGNTIYF. DNA for the CDR3: TGTGCCAGCAGCTTAGCGGGGGTTGGAAACACCATATATTTT.

The chain recombines TRBV6-1 with TRBJ2-2; tentatively, D is TRBD1 (5 bases). The CDR3 totals 14 residues. The germline V gene has CDR1 MNHNS and CDR2 SASEGT. V was trimmed by 10 bases and J by 0 bases, leaving 12 bases between them. The CDR3 is CATGKGTNTGELFF. CDR3 DNA sequence: TGTGCCACAGGGAAGGGAACGAACACCGGGGAGCTGTTTTTT.